The sequence of this T cell receptor beta chain was determined in a study of neurological immune-mediated disorders. This clonotype was detected ten times or more. The authors produced cDNA by 5'RACE using 10-nucleotide random UMIs. From 15-18 subjects, each sequencing run yielded over 170 million TCR-beta sequences. One entry per CDR3 protein, called by TCRdb with MiXCR from the 5' RACE reads. The repertoire includes more than 40,000 distinct CDR3 sequences, around 2.9% of them detected once, and over 12% sits in the top ten. In germline, CDR1 is SGDLS, CDR2 YYNGEE. The CDR3 is made up of 15 amino acids. With 0 bases removed from V and 8 bases from J, the gap between germline ends came to 15 bases.

This TCR was sampled from a woman aged 50 to 60 with multiple sclerosis. This rearrangement joins TRBV9 to TRBJ2-1; D is unclear. Input material: PBMCs. The CDR3 nucleotides read TGTGCCAGCAGCGTAGCCCCAGGCCCTGGGGATGAGCAGTTCTTC. It yields the protein CASSVAPGPGDEQFF.